This TCR beta chain was captured by sequencing in a study of memory CD4+ T cells and cytomegalovirus serostatus (dated by TCRdb to between 2017 and 2020). Study-level background: The cohort comprised 33 healthy Belgian adults, 9 CMV seropositive and some 24 CMV seronegative. The study sequenced CD4+ memory TCRbeta repertoires of a Belgian cohort with known cytomegalovirus serostatus to replicate a published TCR-based CMV serostatus classifier.

On the study overall, not on this receptor specifically: Only CD4+CD45RO+ memory cells were sequenced, in contrast to the original study, in which naive and memory CD4+ and CD8+ populations were covered. For CMV serostatus prediction, a median bootstrapped AUC of approximately 0.95 was reached with the original framework, and a median bootstrapped AUC of about 0.89 was reached with a US-trained random forest. On the Belgian cohort, the classifier based on the original framework reached a median bootstrapped AUC of approximately 0.95, with a 95% CI of 0.76-1.00. Among the 160 or so previously reported CMV-associated TCRbeta sequences, 67 showed up in the CD4+ memory repertoires, with each one found in between one and five individuals. The results were interpreted as suggesting that the CMV-associated TCR signature is mostly present in the CD4+ memory repertoire.

Concerning this clone itself: Its target antigen remains unknown. No clone much larger than this one lies a single base away; base qualities are absent.

There are 16 amino acids in the CDR3, from cysteine to phenylalanine inclusive. The CDR3 DNA has 48 bases and is translated from base 1. V is pruned by 4 bases and J by 7 bases, leaving 12 bases of the junction without a gene match. CDR1 and CDR2, per the germline V gene, are SGDLS and YYNGEE. Genomic DNA was extracted from sorted cells with the Quick-DNA Microprep Kit. Amplification of TCRbeta DNA was done with the immunoSEQ hsTCRbeta kit, following the protocol from the manufacturer. TCRbeta libraries were sequenced on an Illumina MiSeq instrument. Per the original workflow: After out-of-frame sequences were removed, 2,204,828 distinct TCRbeta sequences remained, averaging approximately 72,000 per individual. Each individual was scored by the count of 150 to 200 previously reported CMV-associated TCRbeta sequences and the total productive distinct TCRbeta count. A beta-binomial model was reimplemented in Python, and scikit-learn random forests with default parameters were trained on data from the US cohort. On the Belgian cohort, classifier performance was reported as the median AUC, along with percentile confidence intervals, across 10,000 bootstrap iterations. TCRdb's version of the immuneACCESS table is confined to in-frame rearrangements and falls short of the full clone set. An unresolved V gene accounts for under half of the shortfall where checked; the remainder is of unknown origin. From that table come the V and J calls and clone size; the DNA was used to work out D and trimming. The sample includes around 60,000 clones, with around 77% observed a single time. 0.88% of the sample is in the top ten clones.

Single viable CD3+CD4+CD8-CD45RO+ cells were sorted as memory CD4+ T cells on a FACSAria II. To determine CMV serostatus, a Roche Elecsys assay was used that detects serum IgG against CMV pp150, pp28, p38 and p52. Following thawing, total CD4+ T cells were enriched through positive selection using CD4 magnetic microbeads. The samples came from a different study that was designed specifically to examine the CD4+ T cell memory repertoire. Following standard operating procedures, peripheral blood mononuclear cells were isolated and cryopreserved, while serum was kept at -80 degrees C. CD3-PerCP (BW264/56), CD4-APC (RPA-T4), CD45RO-PE (UCHT1) and CD8-Pacific Orange (3B5) antibodies were used for staining, and non-viable cells were excluded with Sytox blue.

The specimen sequenced was memory CD4+ T cells from blood. This TCR was recovered from an adult in good health and CMV-seronegative. The V and J genes are TRBV9 and TRBJ2-2; TRBD1 fits 8 bases in the junction. The bases read TGTGCCAGCAGCCCGCCGAGGACAGGGAATCTCGGGGAGCTGTTTTTT. This encodes CASSPPRTGNLGELFF.